The entry that follows covers one T cell receptor (beta chain) sequence. Its antigen is currently unknown. The CDR3 has 14 residues. CDR1 is SGHTA and CDR2 is FQGNSA in the germline V gene. V shed 8 bases, J shed 0 bases, and the junction held 6 bases outside the gene matches. The entry originates in a study of blood T cells in healthy people across ages. A sample-barcoded 5' primer and a J-beta primer mix were used in a second PCR of roughly 7 to 11 cycles. Via MiXCR, TCRdb re-called the 5' RACE reads, giving one row per CDR3 protein. The data show around 1,500,000 distinct CDR3 sequences, with roughly 27% seen just once and more than 6% held by the top ten. Broader study findings: What prevented conclusive comparison of naive and antigen-experienced cells was that PBMCs were unsorted. Age brought a roughly linear fall in TCR beta diversity measured per million T cells. Diversity was higher, and naive CD4+ cells more numerous, in long-lived donors than in aged donors. TCR beta diversity was tightly associated with the proportion of naive T cells.

The sample consisted of blood. This clonotype originated in a woman in her 30s in good health. This chain uses TRBV7-2 with TRBJ1-2, with TRBD1 matching 7 bases. The CDR3 DNA follows: TGTGCCAGCGCCCTAACAGGGGCTAACTATGGCTACACCTTC. Amino acids: CASALTGANYGYTF.